Listed below are T cell receptor beta chains from one sample, sequenced in a study of blood T cell repertoires in COVID-19. Profiled with immunoSEQ multiplex PCR; TCRdb holds only in-frame clones, not every one. The data show a few hundred thousand clones, about 88% seen once. The specimen sequenced was PBMCs or T cells enriched from blood (not recorded which). The origin of the receptors is a woman aged 60-75 years who had recovered from COVID-19. Each CDR3 is given with its conserved first and last residue.

j_call,v_call,cdr3_length,cdr3_aa
TRBJ1-4,TRBV5-1,20,CASSSATDSSYSRTNEKLFF
TRBJ2-1,TRBV11-2,12,CASSPGQSTQFF
TRBJ2-1,TRBV5-1,13,CASSLSQVNEQFF
TRBJ2-1,TRBV25-1,15,CASTPRGTSVGEQFF
TRBJ1-6,TRBV9,16,CASSVGWEKGYSPLHF
TRBJ1-2,TRBV2,12,CASTPDRGGYTF
TRBJ1-5,TRBV18,15,CASSLGQSGNQPQHF
TRBJ1-6,TRBV2,13,CASNQGALSPLHF
TRBJ1-2,TRBV7-9,15,CASSLVRYPVEGYTF
TRBJ1-4,TRBV25-1,15,CASSQATGLSEKLFF
TRBJ1-6,TRBV10-3,13,CAINQGGNSPLHF
TRBJ2-1,TRBV6-1,13,CASSEGGIGEQFF
TRBJ1-6,TRBV12-3/TRBV12-4,12,CASSRGGSPLHF
TRBJ1-1,TRBV25-1,12,CASSGYSTEAFF
TRBJ1-2,TRBV27,13,CASSLKSGLGYTF
TRBJ1-6,TRBV18,14,CASSAGTAISPLHF
TRBJ1-2,TRBV9,13,CASSGGTGKGYTF
TRBJ1-5,TRBV11-2,16,CASSPRQGIWDQPQHF
TRBJ1-2,TRBV4-1,13,CASSHAAGYGYTF